This T cell receptor (beta chain) was identified in a study of Graves' ophthalmopathy and Graves' hyperthyroidism. A 10 ml volume of fresh peripheral blood provided the PBMCs. Trimming stripped 5 bases from V and 4 bases from J, with 17 bases between. The CDR3 totals 15 residues. The germline CDR1 and CDR2 sequences are LNHDA and SQIVND (reference sequence). Amplification targeted the TCR beta CDR3 regions, with RNA transcripts as the source material. After a first-round RT-PCR with HTBI primers, a second-round multiplex PCR was run. TCRdb analysed the multiplex PCR reads with MiXCR anew, one entry per CDR3 protein. Of more than 300,000 distinct CDR3 sequences in the sample, approximately 15% were seen once.

Sequenced: peripheral blood. The sequence derives from a woman aged 18 to 35 with stable Graves' hyperthyroidism. The rearrangement uses TRBV19 and TRBJ1-1; a possible D gene is TRBD1 (5 bases). CDR3 DNA sequence: TGTGCCAGTAGTCCAAGAGGGTCGAGGGGCACTGAAGCTTTCTTT. Residues: CASSPRGSRGTEAFF. The variable domain in full, completed from reference TRBV19 and TRBJ1-1, reads DGGITQSPKYLFRKEGQNVTLSCEQNLNHDAMYWYRQDPGQGLRLIYYSQIVNDFQKGDIAEGYSVSREKKESFPLTVTSAQKNPTAFYLCASSPRGSRGTEAFFGQGTRLTVV.